The clone carrying this TCR beta chain was counted a single time. The antigen is not known. The record originates from a study of cytomegalovirus exposure and HLA in healthy donors. Study-level results: TRBV6-2, TRBV6-3 and some other V segments were unresolvable in 87-base-pair reads. About 90% or about 30% of the time was how often most TCR beta V segments were productive, according to an earlier analysis. Relative to equally common others, HLA-associated TCR beta chains showed greater clonal expansion in a later analysis.

This CDR3 comprises 15 residues. Trimming took 7 bases from V and 0 from J, leaving 13 bases between them. From germline, CDR1 is LNHDA and CDR2 SQIVND (reference sequence). Whereas donors were nominally healthy upon sampling, unrecorded immune exposures were probable. Amplification used 60 Vbeta primers and 13 Jbeta primers. Repertoires were generated with immunoSEQ multiplex PCR, while TCRdb's copy carries only in-frame clones and drops some. The data hold 150,000 or so clones, with more than 60% observed a single time. V is TRBV19 and J is TRBJ2-1; TRBD2 might be the D (6 bases). This clonotype was obtained from a human donor in good health. Sequenced input: PBMCs. CDR3 nucleotide sequence: TGTGCCAGTACTAGCGTCTCTAGCTCCTACAATGAGCAGTTCTTC. Its translation is CASTSVSSSYNEQFF.